One sample yielded the 25 T cell receptor beta chains listed below, sequenced in a study of immune cell composition in non-small cell lung cancer. Sequencing used immunoSEQ multiplex PCR; TCRdb keeps in-frame clones, though not all of them. Of about 2,200 clones listed, 88% are singletons. Source material: lung tumor tissue. These receptors were taken from a human donor with non-small cell lung cancer.

This sequence joins TRBV19 and TRBJ1-5; a possible D gene is TRBD1 (6 bases). Trimming stripped 5 bases from V and 2 bases from J, with 13 bases between. The germline V gene encodes CDR1 LNHDA and CDR2 SQIVND (reference sequence). The CDR3 covers 15 residues. The CDR3 DNA is TGTGCCAGTAGTTCCACAGGGTTGGGCAATCAGCCCCAGCATTTT. Translating it yields CASSSTGLGNQPQHF.

The chain carries TRBV2 and TRBJ1-2, with D possibly matching TRBD1 (5 bases). CDR1 and CDR2 from the germline V gene are SNHLY and FYNNEI. Trimming took 4 bases from V and 4 from J, leaving 13 bases between them. The CDR3 consists of 14 residues. CDR3 region: CASSGQGTGYGYTF. The CDR3 nucleotides are TGTGCCAGCAGTGGGCAGGGAACAGGCTATGGCTACACCTTC.

The V gene is TRBV28, the J gene TRBJ1-1, with D maybe TRBD1 (6 bases). The CDR3 sequence is 16 residues long. Germline V lookup: CDR1 MDHEN, CDR2 SYDVKM. The germline V and J ends were trimmed by 8 bases and 2 bases, with 21 bases remaining between them. The CDR3 spells CASLPPSGAVNTEAFF. In DNA, the CDR3 is TGTGCCAGCCTTCCGCCCTCAGGGGCCGTTAACACTGAAGCTTTCTTT.

The V call is TRBV11-2, the J call TRBJ2-4, with 8 bases lining up with TRBD1. The CDR3 covers 14 residues. V lost 4 bases and J lost 6; bases outside the gene matches: 5. Per the germline V gene, CDR1 is SGHAT and CDR2 is FQNNGV. CDR3 sequence: CASSSSGTGNIQYF. The CDR3, as DNA: TGTGCCAGCAGCTCATCCGGGACAGGAAACATTCAGTACTTC.

This clone was counted once. This chain joins TRBV18 and TRBJ1-2; 8 bases line up with TRBD1. Germline CDR1 and CDR2: KGHSH and LQKENI. V shed 6 bases and J 6 bases; nucleotides not matched to a gene: 12. The CDR3 has 15 amino acids. CDR3 in amino acids: CASSPGQASFDGYTF. The CDR3, as DNA: TGTGCCAGCTCCCCGGGACAGGCCTCTTTCGATGGCTACACCTTC.

The rearrangement links TRBV5-5 to TRBJ1-1, with 9 bases matching TRBD1. Germline lookup yields CDR1 SGHKS and CDR2 YYEKEE (reference sequence). The CDR3 covers 14 residues. Trimming removed 7 bases from V and 7 bases from J; junction bases left unmatched: 11. The CDR3, as DNA: TGTGCCAGCTCGTCACAGGGGGCGATCAGTGAAGCTTTCTTT. Encoded protein: CASSSQGAISEAFF.

The V and J genes are TRBV30 and TRBJ1-6; 9 positions agree with TRBD1. Losses at the gene ends were 5 bases for V and 8 bases for J; bases not matched to a gene: 1. The CDR3 has 12 residues. The germline gives CDR1 GTSNPN, CDR2 SVGIG (reference sequence). This CDR3 reads CAWGTGHSPLHF. The CDR3 bases are TGTGCCTGGGGGACAGGGCATTCACCCCTCCACTTT.

The chain combines TRBV12-5 with TRBJ2-1, with D possibly TRBD2 on 5 matching bases. This CDR3 is built from 15 residues. With 5 bases removed from V and 8 bases from J, the gap between germline ends came to 19 bases. Germline V lookup: CDR1 LGHNT, CDR2 FRNRAP. The CDR3 bases are TGTGCTAGTGGTCTAGCCGGGAACGGATGGGATGAGCAGTTCTTC. It is translated as CASGLAGNGWDEQFF.

The rearrangement uses TRBV30 and TRBJ1-4, with a possible D match to TRBD1 (5 bases). Trimming removed 0 bases from V and 4 bases from J, with 12 bases in between. Germline V gene lookup returns CDR1 GTSNPN and CDR2 SVGIG (reference sequence). The length of the CDR3 is 15 residues. DNA of the CDR3: TGTGCCTGGAGTGTTAGGGGCCCTCGTAATGAAAAACTGTTTTTT. Amino acid sequence: CAWSVRGPRNEKLFF.

The rearrangement uses TRBV27 and TRBJ1-2; D perhaps matches TRBD1 (5 bases). Trimming took off 5 bases at V and 4 bases at J, with 8 bases between the two ends. The CDR3 loop spans 12 amino acids. Germline V CDR1 and CDR2: MNHEY, SMNVEV (reference sequence). Here the CDR3 DNA reads TGTGCCAGCAGTCAGGGTACCTATGGCTACACCTTC. Translation: CASSQGTYGYTF.

This rearrangement joins TRBV15 to TRBJ1-5, with D perhaps matching TRBD1 (5 bases). The CDR3 is 16 residues long. CDR1 and CDR2 from the germline V gene are LNHNV and YYDKDF (reference sequence). V was cut by 0 bases and J by 4 bases, with 13 bases left in between. CDR3 in DNA: TGTGCCACCAGCAGAGATGGAGGGGTCGGTAATCAGCCCCAGCATTTT. It translates to CATSRDGGVGNQPQHF. The variable domain in full, completed from reference TRBV15 and TRBJ1-5, reads DAMVIQNPRYQVTQFGKPVTLSCSQTLNHNVMYWYQQKSSQAPKLLFHYYDKDFNNEADTPDNFQSRRPNTSFCFLDIRSPGLGDTAMYLCATSRDGGVGNQPQHFGDGTRLSIL.

This rearrangement joins TRBV28 to TRBJ2-3, with a possible D match to TRBD2 (5 bases). The V gene's germline CDR1 is MDHEN and CDR2 SYDVKM. V was shortened by 6 bases and J by 2 bases, with 12 bases between the two germline ends. CDR3 size: 14 residues. CDR3 residues: CASSVTRVTDTQYF. CDR3 DNA: TGTGCCAGCAGCGTCACTAGGGTCACAGATACGCAGTATTTT.

This rearrangement joins TRBV19 to TRBJ1-1, with TRBD1 identical over 7 bases. This CDR3 spans 14 amino acids. The V and J ends lost 5 bases and 1 base, in that order; junction bases with no gene match: 4. Looked up from germline, CDR1 is LNHDA and CDR2 is SQIVND (reference sequence). This chain's CDR3 is CASSEQGRNTEAFF. DNA for the CDR3: TGTGCCAGTAGTGAACAGGGGAGGAACACTGAAGCTTTCTTT.

This clone was seen only once. The chain combines TRBV5-6 with TRBJ1-4; TRBD1 matches 7 bases. The CDR3 contains 15 residues. Unmatched junction bases numbered 2, after V lost 0 bases and J lost 3 bases. Per the germline V gene, CDR1 is SGHDT and CDR2 is YYEEEE. CDR3 in DNA: TGTGCCAGCAGCTTGGTTGGGACAGCTAATGAAAAACTGTTTTTT. Amino acids: CASSLVGTANEKLFF.

The chain recombines TRBV27 with TRBJ2-5; TRBD2 is a possible D gene (6 bases). CDR3 length: 15 residues. V lost 5 bases to trimming and J lost 5 bases, with 18 bases between them. Germline V CDR1 and CDR2: MNHEY, SMNVEV (reference sequence). This chain's CDR3 is CASSPTSWRSETQYF. The CDR3 bases are TGTGCCAGCAGTCCGACTAGTTGGCGGTCCGAGACCCAGTACTTC.

The CDR3 DNA is TGTGCCAGCAGTTACGACACAGGAAACACCATATATTTT. Translated: CASSYDTGNTIYF. This chain connects TRBV6-6 to TRBJ1-3; D ambiguous. The CDR3 contains 13 residues. Trimming took off 2 bases at V and 4 bases at J, with 6 bases between the two ends. Germline CDR1 and CDR2: MNHNY and SVGAGI (reference sequence).

The rearrangement uses TRBV6-1 and TRBJ1-5; 9 nucleotides agree with TRBD1. The CDR3 is made up of 17 amino acids. V lost 4 bases, J lost 0 bases, and 7 bases stayed unmatched. Germline V gene lookup returns CDR1 MNHNS and CDR2 SASEGT. The CDR3 DNA sequence: TGTGCCAGCAGTGGAAGACAGGGGGATAATAGCAATCAGCCCCAGCATTTT. This codes for CASSGRQGDNSNQPQHF.

Regarding this clone: Different DNA sequences within this sample yield the same CDR3. This chain connects TRBV7-2 to TRBJ2-7; D perhaps matches TRBD2 (6 bases). The V gene lost 5 bases and the J gene lost 4 bases, with 21 bases spanning the gap. The CDR3 covers 16 residues. Germline V gene sequence: CDR1 SGHTA, CDR2 FQGNSA. This CDR3 reads CASSQSRENFPYEQYF. The CDR3 DNA follows: TGTGCCAGCAGCCAATCCCGGGAGAATTTCCCATACGAGCAGTACTTC.

The chain employs TRBV4-1 and TRBJ1-1, with 7 bases identical to TRBD1. This CDR3 spans 15 amino acids. Germline values: CDR1 MGHRA, CDR2 YSYEKL. V shed 4 bases and J 1 base; nucleotides not matched to a gene: 6. As DNA, the CDR3 is TGCGCCAGCAGCCCCCCCGCAGGGGGGAACACTGAAGCTTTCTTT. Translating it yields CASSPPAGGNTEAFF.

This chain links TRBV5-4 with TRBJ2-2; 7 nucleotides agree with TRBD2. The CDR3 totals 17 residues. With 4 bases clipped from V and 5 bases from J, the junction kept 14 bases outside the gene matches. From germline, CDR1 is SGHNT and CDR2 YYREEE (reference sequence). The CDR3 coding sequence is TGTGCCAGCAGCGCTGGGGTGGGGGGGTCAACGACCGGGGAGCTGTTTTTT. Translated: CASSAGVGGSTTGELFF. Complete variable domain (other parts from reference TRBV5-4 and TRBJ2-2): ETGVTQSPTHLIKTRGQQVTLRCSSQSGHNTVSWYQQALGQGPQFIFQYYREEENGRGNFPPRFSGLQFPNYSSELNVNALELDDSALYLCASSAGVGGSTTGELFFGEGSRLTVL.

This clone turned up a few times. The rearrangement uses TRBV7-6 and TRBJ2-2; no firm D call. The CDR3 totals 13 residues. Germline CDR1 and CDR2: SGHVS and FNYEAQ. V was cut by 1 base and J by 7 bases, with 7 bases left in between. CDR3 coding DNA: TGTGCCAGCAGCTTAGGTCCGGGCGGGGAGCTGTTTTTT. Amino acid sequence: CASSLGPGGELFF.

The chain carries TRBV7-9 and TRBJ1-3; D remains ambiguous. Germline values: CDR1 SEHNR, CDR2 FQNEAQ (reference sequence). The CDR3 is made up of 14 amino acids. V lost 5 bases to trimming and J lost 3 bases, with 11 bases between them. CDR3 sequence reads: CASSPDMYGNTIYF. The CDR3 nucleotides read TGTGCCAGCAGCCCTGACATGTATGGAAACACCATATATTTT.

The CDR3 bases are TGCGCCAGCAGCTTGTCTAACTCTGGAAACACCATATATTTT. Encoded protein: CASSLSNSGNTIYF. The chain joins TRBV5-1 to TRBJ1-3; D uncertain. This CDR3 contains 14 residues. V was trimmed by 1 base and J by 0 bases, leaving 5 bases between them. Germline loops: CDR1 SGHRS, CDR2 YFSETQ. The full variable domain, in which reference TRBV5-1 and TRBJ1-3 provide the parts outside the CDR3, is KAGVTQTPRYLIKTRGQQVTLSCSPISGHRSVSWYQQTPGQGLQFLFEYFSETQRNKGNFPGRFSGRQFSNSRSEMNVSTLELGDSALYLCASSLSNSGNTIYFGEGSWLTVV.

The J gene is TRBJ2-7, the V gene TRBV7-8, with D maybe TRBD2 (5 bases). Germline CDR1 SGHVS, CDR2 FQNEAQ. The CDR3 has 16 amino acids. Trimming took 5 bases from V and 1 from J, leaving 18 bases between them. In DNA form, the CDR3 reads TGTGCCAGCAGCCCGGTTGTCGGGGTGGGGTCCTACGAGCAGTACTTC. Protein: CASSPVVGVGSYEQYF. Combining the CDR3 with reference TRBV7-8 and TRBJ2-7 gives the whole variable domain GAGVSQSPRYKVAKRGQDVALRCDPISGHVSLFWYQQALGQGPEFLTYFQNEAQLDKSGLPSDRFFAERPEGSVSTLKIQRTQQEDSAVYLCASSPVVGVGSYEQYFGPGTRLTVT.

This chain connects TRBV7-9 to TRBJ2-7; 10 bases match TRBD1. With V trimmed by 5 bases and J by 7 bases, 14 bases remained unmatched. Germline CDR1 is SEHNR and CDR2 is FQNEAQ (reference sequence). This CDR3 contains 16 residues. CDR3 DNA sequence: TGTGCCAGCAGCCCGGGCCGTTGGGACAGGGGTATGGAGCAGTACTTC. Translated: CASSPGRWDRGMEQYF.